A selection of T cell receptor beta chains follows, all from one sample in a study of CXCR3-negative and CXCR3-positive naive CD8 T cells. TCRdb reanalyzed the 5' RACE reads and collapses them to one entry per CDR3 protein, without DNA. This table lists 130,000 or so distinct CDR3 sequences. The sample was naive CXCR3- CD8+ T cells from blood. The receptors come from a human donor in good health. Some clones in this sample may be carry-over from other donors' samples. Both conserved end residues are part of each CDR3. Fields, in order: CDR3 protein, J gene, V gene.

CATSRDRSISDTGELFF	TRBJ2-2	TRBV15
CASSYSGTKHF	TRBJ1-5	TRBV6-6
CASSTDPGQGYGYTF	TRBJ1-2	TRBV19
CASSEGLGGPTQYF	TRBJ2-5	TRBV7-9
CATRDRGYEQYF	TRBJ2-7	TRBV7-9
CASSQGLAGVEKTQYF	TRBJ2-5	TRBV3-1
CASIRGERIGDRKETQYF	TRBJ2-5	TRBV7-9
CAIQGSSYNEQFF	TRBJ2-1	TRBV10-3
CASSRGRAEGTYEQYF	TRBJ2-7	TRBV11-1
CASSQEDGTGNTIYF	TRBJ1-3	TRBV4-3
CASSYRDSRSTDTQYF	TRBJ2-3	TRBV28
CASSVLSLGSSYNEQFF	TRBJ2-1	TRBV9
CASSGAENSPLHF	TRBJ1-6	TRBV19
CASSLAVGNIQYF	TRBJ2-4	TRBV11-2
CVSKLEGHEQYF	TRBJ2-7	TRBV27
CSARQRSNYGYTF	TRBJ1-2	TRBV29-1
CASSPFGTTDTDTQYF	TRBJ2-3	TRBV7-9
CASSLGGTGETQYF	TRBJ2-5	TRBV28
CASSDRRRDYEQYF	TRBJ2-7	TRBV10-2
CASAGGIDNYGYTF	TRBJ1-2	TRBV7-9
CASNGLGSTTYEQYF	TRBJ2-7	TRBV28
CASSQYTGSGANVLTF	TRBJ2-6	TRBV14
CASSQHIDRDTEAFF	TRBJ1-1	TRBV4-1
CASSLGQNPTDTQYF	TRBJ2-3	TRBV7-6
CASSTRTSGYFYEQYF	TRBJ2-7	TRBV28
CASLGNYGYTF	TRBJ1-2	TRBV19
CASSPEERNEQFF	TRBJ2-1	TRBV7-9
CSVRGTNNEQFF	TRBJ2-1	TRBV29-1
CASSPSTAGKGSTEAFF	TRBJ1-1	TRBV3-1
CASSSGGLGEQYF	TRBJ2-7	TRBV12-3/TRBV12-4
CASSPFLGADTEAFF	TRBJ1-1	TRBV14
CSLDGRNTEAFF	TRBJ1-1	TRBV29-1
CASSLDPGARNEQFF	TRBJ2-1	TRBV2
CASSGDFRGTSSYNEQFF	TRBJ2-1	TRBV5-5
CASSRQAEAFF	TRBJ1-1	TRBV2
CASSVDGSGTGELFF	TRBJ2-2	TRBV9
CASSISTEQMTYGYTF	TRBJ1-2	TRBV7-9
CASSLESGIWNYEQYF	TRBJ2-7	TRBV5-1
CSVERRGVNTGELFF	TRBJ2-2	TRBV29-1
CASSPSRDRGRDTQYF	TRBJ2-3	TRBV27
CASALGQASSYEQYF	TRBJ2-7	TRBV5-1
CASSKADGGAVNYGYTF	TRBJ1-2	TRBV21-1
CASSLAGPSYNEQFF	TRBJ2-1	TRBV5-1
CASSPSVWGREQYF	TRBJ2-7	TRBV2
CSVEVGRGGTEAFF	TRBJ1-1	TRBV29-1
CASSLVGGGALIHEQFF	TRBJ2-1	TRBV7-2
CASSVGREYSGANVLTF	TRBJ2-6	TRBV19
CASSPKGAYEQYF	TRBJ2-7	TRBV28
CASSRDSESNYGYTF	TRBJ1-2	TRBV4-2
CASSFEQGWFTEAFF	TRBJ1-1	TRBV7-9